These 20 T cell receptor beta chains share one sample of origin, sequenced in a study of shared clonotypes between healthy human individuals. Clones were read by immunoSEQ multiplex PCR, and TCRdb kept only the in-frame ones, dropping some. This sample has some 660,000 clones, with roughly 73% found just once. The sample taken for sequencing was memory CD4+ T cells sorted from blood. The subset here: CD45RA-negative fraction. These receptors were obtained from a woman in her 30s in good health.

This clone occurred a few times. V gene TRBV2 combines with J gene TRBJ1-4, with 10 bases aligning to TRBD1. The length of the CDR3 is 17 residues. V gave up 8 bases and J gave up 4 bases; unmatched junction bases: 13. Germline-derived CDR1 and CDR2 are SNHLY and FYNNEI. The CDR3 bases are TGTGCCAGCGAGGCCGGGACAGGGGTCTACTTTAATGAAAAACTGTTTTTT. It encodes CASEAGTGVYFNEKLFF.

In its sample, this clone was seen once. The chain couples TRBV30 to TRBJ1-6; possibly TRBD1 for D (6 bases). Trimming shortened V by 0 bases and J by 15 bases, and 15 bases separated the two germline ends. CDR1 and CDR2 from the germline V gene are GTSNPN and SVGIG (reference sequence). The CDR3 has 13 amino acids. As DNA, the CDR3 is TGTGCCTGGAGTGTACAGGGCAGCTTCATCCTCCACTTT. Residues: CAWSVQGSFILHF.

The rearrangement uses TRBV27 and TRBJ2-1, with TRBD2 matching 12 bases. The CDR3 length is 15 residues. CDR1 and CDR2 from the germline V gene are MNHEY and SMNVEV (reference sequence). Trimming at V came to 6 bases and at J to 8 bases, leaving 8 bases not matched to a gene. CDR3 sequence: CASSLLTSGRHEQFF. CDR3 DNA sequence: TGTGCCAGCAGCCTCCTGACTAGCGGGAGACATGAGCAGTTCTTC.

The chain combines TRBV5-4 with TRBJ2-7; D not certain. Trimming took 1 base from V and 0 from J, leaving 11 bases between them. Germline lookup yields CDR1 SGHNT and CDR2 YYREEE (reference sequence). This CDR3 spans 15 amino acids. This CDR3 reads CASSLPGIYSYEQYF. DNA of the CDR3: TGTGCCAGCAGCTTGCCAGGTATTTACTCCTACGAGCAGTACTTC.

This clone was seen only a few times. The J gene is TRBJ2-5, the V gene TRBV5-1, with a possible D match to TRBD1 (6 bases). The V end lost 3 bases, the J end lost 0 bases, and 9 bases lay between the germline ends. Per germline, CDR1 SGHRS and CDR2 YFSETQ. The CDR3 contains 14 residues. CDR3 sequence reads: CASSYGQYQETQYF. CDR3 DNA: TGCGCCAGCAGCTACGGACAGTACCAAGAGACCCAGTACTTC.

The rearrangement joins TRBV18 to TRBJ2-5, with 7 nucleotides matching TRBD2. Germline V CDR1 and CDR2: KGHSH, LQKENI. This CDR3 is built from 15 residues. V shed 0 bases, J shed 2 bases, and the junction held 3 bases outside the gene matches. As DNA, the CDR3 is TGTGCCAGCTCACCACCGGGAGGGCGGCAAGAGACCCAGTACTTC. It translates to CASSPPGGRQETQYF. Filled out from reference TRBV18 and TRBJ2-5, the complete variable domain reads NAGVMQNPRHLVRRRGQEARLRCSPMKGHSHVYWYRQLPEEGLKFMVYLQKENIIDESGMPKERFSAEFPKEGPSILRIQQVVRGDSAAYFCASSPPGGRQETQYFGPGTRLLVL.

The CDR3 spells CASSPQGRNIQYF. The DNA of the CDR3 is TGTGCCAGCAGCCCCCAGGGTCGTAACATTCAGTACTTC. The J gene is TRBJ2-4, the V gene TRBV28, with a weak D call TRBD1 (5 bases). Germline-derived CDR1 and CDR2 are MDHEN and SYDVKM. This CDR3 region has 13 residues. V lost 6 bases, J lost 7 bases, and 13 bases lay in between.

The gene calls are TRBV29-1 and TRBJ2-3, with TRBD1 matching over 8 bases. Germline trimming cut 8 bases from V and 4 bases from J; bases unmatched to any gene: 8. The CDR3 is made up of 13 amino acids. Germline CDR1 is SQVTM and CDR2 is ANQGSEA. Here the CDR3 DNA reads TGCAGCTTCAGGGGGCGAAGATCAGATACGCAGTATTTT. It is translated as CSFRGRRSDTQYF.

The V gene is TRBV25-1, the J gene TRBJ2-3; D call uncertain. Per germline, CDR1 MGHDK and CDR2 SYGVNS. Trimming shortened V by 8 bases and J by 2 bases, and 14 bases separated the two germline ends. This CDR3 is 14 amino acids long. The CDR3 nucleotides read TGTGCCAGCCCTCTTAGGGTTATCACAGATACGCAGTATTTT. Protein: CASPLRVITDTQYF.

The rearrangement joins TRBV7-7 to TRBJ2-3, with 8 bases that match TRBD1. Germline values: CDR1 SSHAT, CDR2 FNYEAQ (reference sequence). The length of the CDR3 is 15 residues. The V and J ends lost 6 bases and 1 base, in that order; junction bases with no gene match: 6. The CDR3 nucleotides are TGTGCCAGCAGTCCGACAGGGGAGGGCACAGATACGCAGTATTTT. Its translation is CASSPTGEGTDTQYF.

Concerning this clone itself: The sample holds other DNA sequences that translate to the same CDR3. The chain employs TRBV5-1 and TRBJ2-1; maybe TRBD1 (5 bases). The CDR3 is 15 amino acids. The V and J ends lost 4 bases and 1 base respectively, with 12 bases between them. The germline CDR1 and CDR2 sequences are SGHRS and YFSETQ. The CDR3 DNA reads TGCGCCAGCAGCGCCGGATCAGGGTCCTACAATGAGCAGTTCTTC. Protein product: CASSAGSGSYNEQFF.

This clone was detected only once. V and J are TRBV29-1 and TRBJ1-1; 10 nucleotides match TRBD1. The CDR3 is made up of 12 amino acids. V lost 7 bases to trimming and J lost 5 bases; unmatched junction nucleotides: 4. Germline assignment: CDR1 SQVTM and CDR2 ANQGSEA. CDR3 sequence: CSARTGGTEAFF. CDR3 in DNA: TGCAGCGCCAGGACAGGGGGAACTGAAGCTTTCTTT.

The chain uses TRBV4-2 and TRBJ1-4, with D uncertain. The CDR3 totals 11 residues. V was clipped by 3 bases and J by 17 bases, with 13 bases between them. From germline, CDR1 is LGHNA and CDR2 YNFKEQ. The CDR3 loop is CASSHNEGRFF. CDR3 coding DNA: TGTGCCAGCAGCCACAACGAAGGACGCTTTTTT.

The rearrangement joins TRBV10-2 to TRBJ1-2; D might be TRBD1 (5 bases). Trimming removed 4 bases from V and 2 bases from J, with 14 bases in between. The CDR3 runs 15 residues. Germline lookup yields CDR1 WSHSY and CDR2 SAAADI. The CDR3 loop is CASSVESGINYGYTF. DNA for the CDR3: TGCGCCAGCAGTGTGGAGTCAGGGATAAACTATGGCTACACCTTC.

The chain joins TRBV7-2 to TRBJ2-1, with 9 positions matching TRBD2. V shed 2 bases and J 9 bases; nucleotides not matched to a gene: 14. The length of the CDR3 is 17 residues. Germline values: CDR1 SGHTA, CDR2 FQGNSA. CDR3 sequence (DNA): TGTGCCAGCAGCTTATTTAATTCGGGCGCGGGAGGGGTTGAGCAGTTCTTC. It yields the protein CASSLFNSGAGGVEQFF.

The chain links TRBV11-2 to TRBJ2-7; tentative D call: TRBD1 (5 bases). Germline V CDR1 and CDR2: SGHAT, FQNNGV. The CDR3 loop spans 15 amino acids. V lost 4 bases and J lost 6, with 19 bases in between. This CDR3 is CASSSTALVGREQYF. CDR3 DNA: TGTGCCAGCAGCTCAACCGCGCTAGTGGGGCGCGAGCAGTACTTC.

The V gene is TRBV5-1, the J gene TRBJ2-1; tentative D call: TRBD2 (6 bases). There are 14 residues in the CDR3. Germline values: CDR1 SGHRS, CDR2 YFSETQ. V shed 6 bases and J shed 6 bases, with 16 bases lying between them. This CDR3 reads CASNAGTEGNEQFF. The CDR3 DNA follows: TGCGCCAGCAACGCCGGGACGGAGGGCAATGAGCAGTTCTTC.

The chain employs TRBV5-1 and TRBJ2-5, with 8 bases aligning to TRBD2. Germline CDR1 SGHRS, CDR2 YFSETQ. V shed 6 bases, J shed 9 bases, and the junction held 13 bases outside the gene matches. The CDR3 is made up of 14 amino acids. CDR3: CASKVLAALGAQYF. The DNA for the CDR3 is TGCGCCAGCAAAGTACTAGCGGCCTTGGGGGCCCAGTACTTC.

This clone was recorded only once. The chain combines TRBV29-1 with TRBJ2-1; D possibly corresponds to TRBD2 (6 bases). This CDR3 has 13 amino acids. Germline assignment: CDR1 SQVTM and CDR2 ANQGSEA. Trimming cost V 5 bases and J 10 bases, with 18 bases left between them. The CDR3, as DNA: TGCAGCGTTAGGGATCGGAGGGTAGGCGAGCAGTTCTTC. Amino acid sequence: CSVRDRRVGEQFF.

This sequence joins TRBV29-1 and TRBJ2-7; 8 bases are a match to TRBD2. The CDR3 is 11 amino acids. Germline lookup yields CDR1 SQVTM and CDR2 ANQGSEA. Trimming at V came to 6 bases and at J to 3 bases, leaving 1 base not matched to a gene. The CDR3: CSVTSGYEQYF. The CDR3 nucleotides read TGCAGCGTAACTAGCGGCTACGAGCAGTACTTC.